This paragraph reports one TCR beta chain. The data are from a study of blood T cell repertoires in COVID-19. For the study at large: From the United States, Italy and Spain came samples of acute and convalescent COVID-19. T cells, B-cell-depleted T cells, or PBMCs provided the cDNA or gDNA that served as material.

The CDR3 is 12 amino acids. Germline V gene sequence: CDR1 SNHLY, CDR2 FYNNEI. With 7 bases removed from V and 7 bases from J, the gap between germline ends came to 11 bases. In the study's own analysis: From reference gene primer amplification, estimates of nucleated cell counts were derived. Assay: immunoSEQ multiplex PCR; the TCRdb copy retains only in-frame clones and omits some. For V, J and clone size, that table is used; D and trimming come from the DNA. The sample carries about 64,000 clones, over 60% recorded once. Sequences were obtained from peripheral blood. The J gene is TRBJ1-5, the V gene TRBV2; tentative D call: TRBD1 (5 bases). This clonotype was obtained from a human donor in a cohort sampled during active COVID-19. CDR3 amino acids: CASTGSGQPQHF. The CDR3 DNA is TGTGCCAGCACAGGGTCAGGACAGCCCCAGCATTTT.